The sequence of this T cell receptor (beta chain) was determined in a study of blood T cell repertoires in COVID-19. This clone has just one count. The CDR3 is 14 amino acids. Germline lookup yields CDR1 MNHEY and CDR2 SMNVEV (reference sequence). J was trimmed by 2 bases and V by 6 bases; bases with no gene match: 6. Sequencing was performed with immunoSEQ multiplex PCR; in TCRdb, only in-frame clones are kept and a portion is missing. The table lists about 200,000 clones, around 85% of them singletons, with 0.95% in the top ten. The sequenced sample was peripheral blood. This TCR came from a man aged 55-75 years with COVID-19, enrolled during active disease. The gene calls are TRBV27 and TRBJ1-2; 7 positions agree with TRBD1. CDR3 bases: TGTGCCAGCAGCCGGGGACAGAGAAACTATGGCTACACCTTC. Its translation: CASSRGQRNYGYTF.